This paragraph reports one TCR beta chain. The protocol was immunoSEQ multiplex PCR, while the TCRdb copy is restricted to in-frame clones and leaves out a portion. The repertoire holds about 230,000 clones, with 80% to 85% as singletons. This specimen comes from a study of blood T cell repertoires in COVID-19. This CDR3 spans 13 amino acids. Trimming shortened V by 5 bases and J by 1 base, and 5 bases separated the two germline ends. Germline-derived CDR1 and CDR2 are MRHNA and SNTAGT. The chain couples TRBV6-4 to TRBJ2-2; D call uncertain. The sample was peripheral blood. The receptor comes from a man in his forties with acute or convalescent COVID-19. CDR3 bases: TGTGCCAGCAGTCCGTTGAACACCGGGGAGCTGTTTTTT. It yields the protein CASSPLNTGELFF.